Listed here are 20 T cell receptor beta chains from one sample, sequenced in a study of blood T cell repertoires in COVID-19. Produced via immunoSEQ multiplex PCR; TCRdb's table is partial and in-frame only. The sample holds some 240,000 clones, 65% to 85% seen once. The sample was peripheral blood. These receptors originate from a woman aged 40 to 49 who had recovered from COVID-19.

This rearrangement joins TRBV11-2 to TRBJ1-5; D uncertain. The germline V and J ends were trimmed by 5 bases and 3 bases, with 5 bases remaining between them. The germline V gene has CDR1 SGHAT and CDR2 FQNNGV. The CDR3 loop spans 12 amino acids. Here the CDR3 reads CASSLYNQPQHF. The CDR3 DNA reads TGTGCCAGCAGCCTATACAATCAGCCCCAGCATTTT.

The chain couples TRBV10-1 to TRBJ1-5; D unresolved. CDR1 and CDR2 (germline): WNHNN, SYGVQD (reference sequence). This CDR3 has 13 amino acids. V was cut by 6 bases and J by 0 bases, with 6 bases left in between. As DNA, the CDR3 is TGCGCCAGCAGAACAAGTAGCAATCAGCCCCAGCATTTT. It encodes CASRTSSNQPQHF.

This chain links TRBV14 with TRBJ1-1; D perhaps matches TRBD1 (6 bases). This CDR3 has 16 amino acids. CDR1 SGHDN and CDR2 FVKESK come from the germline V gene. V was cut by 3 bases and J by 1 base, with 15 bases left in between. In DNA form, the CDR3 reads TGTGCCAGCAGCCATCGACTCGGACAGCAGAACACTGAAGCTTTCTTT. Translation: CASSHRLGQQNTEAFF.

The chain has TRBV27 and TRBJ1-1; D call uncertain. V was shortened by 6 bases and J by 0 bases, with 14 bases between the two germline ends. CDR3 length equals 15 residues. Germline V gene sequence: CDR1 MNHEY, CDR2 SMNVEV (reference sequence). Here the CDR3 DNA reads TGTGCCAGCAGCCTAAACCGGGTTTTGAACACTGAAGCTTTCTTT. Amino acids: CASSLNRVLNTEAFF.

CDR3 DNA sequence: TGTGCCAGCAGTTACTCAGGGTTCGGGGTCCAAGAGACCCAGTACTTC. This encodes CASSYSGFGVQETQYF. The chain joins TRBV6-5 to TRBJ2-5; D possibly corresponds to TRBD2 (5 bases). Trimming stripped 0 bases from V and 1 base from J, with 12 bases between. The CDR3 covers 16 residues. CDR1 and CDR2 from the germline V gene are MNHEY and SVGAGI.

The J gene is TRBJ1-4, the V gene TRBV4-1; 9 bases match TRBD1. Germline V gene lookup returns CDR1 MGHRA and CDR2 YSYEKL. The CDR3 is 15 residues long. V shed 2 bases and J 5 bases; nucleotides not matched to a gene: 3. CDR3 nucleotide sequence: TGCGCCAGCAGCCAAACCGGGACAGGGAATGAAAAACTGTTTTTT. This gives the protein CASSQTGTGNEKLFF.

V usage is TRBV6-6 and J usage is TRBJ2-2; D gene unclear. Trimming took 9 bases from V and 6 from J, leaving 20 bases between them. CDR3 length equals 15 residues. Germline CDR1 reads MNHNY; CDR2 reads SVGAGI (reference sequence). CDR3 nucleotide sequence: TGTGCCAGTCTTCAGCACAGCCTAAGGCCCGGGGAGCTGTTTTTT. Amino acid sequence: CASLQHSLRPGELFF.

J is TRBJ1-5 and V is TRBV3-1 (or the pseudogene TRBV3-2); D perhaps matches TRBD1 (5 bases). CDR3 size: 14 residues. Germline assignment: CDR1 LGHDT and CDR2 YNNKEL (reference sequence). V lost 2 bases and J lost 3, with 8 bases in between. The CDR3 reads CASSQSGINQPQHF. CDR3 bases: TGTGCCAGCAGCCAATCAGGGATCAATCAGCCCCAGCATTTT.

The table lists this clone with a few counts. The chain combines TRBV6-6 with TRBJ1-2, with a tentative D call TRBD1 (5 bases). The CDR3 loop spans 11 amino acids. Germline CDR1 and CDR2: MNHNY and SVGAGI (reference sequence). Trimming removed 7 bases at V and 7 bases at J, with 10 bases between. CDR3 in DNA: TGTGCCAGCATGGCCGGGGGTGGCTACACCTTC. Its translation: CASMAGGGYTF.

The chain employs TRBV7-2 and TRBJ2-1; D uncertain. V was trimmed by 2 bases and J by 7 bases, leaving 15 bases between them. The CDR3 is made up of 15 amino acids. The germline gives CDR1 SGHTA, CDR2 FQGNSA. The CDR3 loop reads CASSLSVIDYNEQFF. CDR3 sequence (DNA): TGTGCCAGCAGCTTAAGTGTGATAGATTATAATGAGCAGTTCTTC. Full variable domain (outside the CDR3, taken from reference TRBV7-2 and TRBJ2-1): GAGVSQSPSNKVTEKGKDVELRCDPISGHTALYWYRQSLGQGLEFLIYFQGNSAPDKSGLPSDRFSAERTGGSVSTLTIQRTQQEDSAVYLCASSLSVIDYNEQFFGPGTRLTVL.

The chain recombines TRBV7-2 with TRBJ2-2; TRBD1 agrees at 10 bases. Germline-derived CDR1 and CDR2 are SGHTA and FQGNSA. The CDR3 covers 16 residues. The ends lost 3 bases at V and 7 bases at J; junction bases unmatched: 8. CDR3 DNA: TGTGCCAGCAGCTTTCCCCGGACAGGGGGGATCGGGGAGCTGTTTTTT. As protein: CASSFPRTGGIGELFF.

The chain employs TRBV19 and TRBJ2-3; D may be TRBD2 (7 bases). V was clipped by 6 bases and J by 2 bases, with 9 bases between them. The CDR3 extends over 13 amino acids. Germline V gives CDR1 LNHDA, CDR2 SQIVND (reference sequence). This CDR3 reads CASRRGLTDTQYF. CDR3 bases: TGTGCCAGTAGGCGGGGGCTCACAGATACGCAGTATTTT.

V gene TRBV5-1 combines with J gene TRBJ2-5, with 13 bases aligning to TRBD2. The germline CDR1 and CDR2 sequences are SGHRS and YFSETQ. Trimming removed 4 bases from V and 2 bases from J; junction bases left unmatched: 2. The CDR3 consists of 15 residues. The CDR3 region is CASSGTSGAQETQYF. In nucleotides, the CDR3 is TGCGCCAGCAGCGGGACTAGCGGGGCTCAAGAGACCCAGTACTTC.

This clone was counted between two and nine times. The CDR3: CASYTSGGTTDTQYF. As DNA, the CDR3 is TGTGCCAGCTATACTAGCGGGGGGACCACAGATACGCAGTATTTT. The chain is built from TRBV6-5 and TRBJ2-3; 12 positions agree with TRBD2. Germline CDR1 is MNHEY and CDR2 is SVGAGI. The trim removed 8 bases at V and 2 bases at J, leaving 5 bases unmatched. This CDR3 spans 15 amino acids.

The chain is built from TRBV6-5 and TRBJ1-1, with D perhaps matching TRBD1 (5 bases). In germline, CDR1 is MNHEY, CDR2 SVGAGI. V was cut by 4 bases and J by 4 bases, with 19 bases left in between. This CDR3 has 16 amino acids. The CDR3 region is CASSLIPARVGTEAFF. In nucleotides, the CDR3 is TGTGCCAGCAGTTTGATCCCCGCCAGGGTGGGCACTGAAGCTTTCTTT.

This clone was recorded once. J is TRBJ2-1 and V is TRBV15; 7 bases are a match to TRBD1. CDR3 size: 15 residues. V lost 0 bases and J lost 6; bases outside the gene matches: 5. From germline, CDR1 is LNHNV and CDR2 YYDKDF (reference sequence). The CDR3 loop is CATSRDKGALNEQFF. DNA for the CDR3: TGTGCCACCAGCAGAGATAAGGGGGCTCTCAATGAGCAGTTCTTC.

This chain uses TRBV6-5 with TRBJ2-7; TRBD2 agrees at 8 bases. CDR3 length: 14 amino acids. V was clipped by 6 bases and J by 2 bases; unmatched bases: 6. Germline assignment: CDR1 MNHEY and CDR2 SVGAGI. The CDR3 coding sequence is TGTGCCAGCAGCAGACGGGAGGGTACCTACGAGCAGTACTTC. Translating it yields CASSRREGTYEQYF.

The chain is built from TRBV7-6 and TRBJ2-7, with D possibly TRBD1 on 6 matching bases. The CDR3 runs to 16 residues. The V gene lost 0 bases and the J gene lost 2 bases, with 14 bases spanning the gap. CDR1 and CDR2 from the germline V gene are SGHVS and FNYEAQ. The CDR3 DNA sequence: TGTGCCAGCAGCTTAGCGGGGGCGTTCAGGCCCTACGAGCAGTACTTC. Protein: CASSLAGAFRPYEQYF.

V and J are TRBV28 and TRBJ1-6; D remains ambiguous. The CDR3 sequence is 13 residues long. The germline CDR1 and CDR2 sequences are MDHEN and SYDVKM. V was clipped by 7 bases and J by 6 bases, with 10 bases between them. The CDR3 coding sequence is TGTGCCAGCACCCGGTCCCTTAATTCACCCCTCCACTTT. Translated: CASTRSLNSPLHF.

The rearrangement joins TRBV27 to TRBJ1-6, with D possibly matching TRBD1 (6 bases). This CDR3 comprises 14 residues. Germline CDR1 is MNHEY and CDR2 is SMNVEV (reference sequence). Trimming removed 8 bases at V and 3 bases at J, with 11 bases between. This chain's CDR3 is CASGTGYYNSPLHF. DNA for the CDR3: TGTGCCAGCGGAACAGGGTACTATAATTCACCCCTCCACTTT.